Listed here are 3 T cell receptor beta chains from one sample, sequenced in a study of spatial heterogeneity in lung cancer. TCRdb re-derived calls from the 5' RACE reads in MiXCR, one entry per CDR3 protein. The sample contains some 83,000 distinct CDR3 sequences, 15% to 25% of which appear only once. Described time point: sample taken at primary tumor resection. Unsorted samples of tumor, nontumor lung or frozen PBMC had their whole RNA sequenced. This sample comprised PBMCs, obtained at surgery. The receptor set was obtained from a male donor with early-stage non-small cell lung cancer.

This chain joins TRBV5-1 and TRBJ1-5; TRBD1 might be the D (5 bases). The germline gives CDR1 SGHRS, CDR2 YFSETQ. V gave up 2 bases and J gave up 4 bases, with 10 bases separating them. This CDR3 region has 14 residues. CDR3 sequence (DNA): TGCGCCAGCAGCTTTGGGGGTATGAATCAGCCCCAGCATTTT. This codes for CASSFGGMNQPQHF.

There are many counts of this clonotype. This sequence joins TRBV24-1 and TRBJ1-2; 7 bases fit TRBD1. Germline V gives CDR1 KGHDR, CDR2 SFDVKD. The CDR3 length is 15 residues. J lost 8 bases, V lost 3 bases, and 11 bases had no gene match. This CDR3 reads CATSDPGGGAGGYTF. CDR3 coding DNA: TGTGCCACCAGTGATCCCGGAGGGGGCGCAGGAGGCTACACCTTC.

This clonotype occurred once. The chain is built from TRBV12-3 or TRBV12-4 and TRBJ2-3; TRBD2 might be the D (5 bases). Trimming pared 3 bases from V and 9 bases from J, leaving 10 bases between. The CDR3 is 12 amino acids. The CDR3 loop reads CASSFRTSTQYF. CDR3 nucleotides: TGTGCCAGCAGTTTTCGGACTTCGACGCAGTATTTT.